The 10 T cell receptor beta chains below come from one sample, sequenced in a study of cytomegalovirus exposure and HLA in healthy donors. Amplification used 60 Vbeta primers and 13 Jbeta primers. The repertoire was sequenced with immunoSEQ multiplex PCR; TCRdb's copy has only in-frame clones and lacks some. The sample consists of just over 150,000 clones, over 60% of them appearing once. Input material: PBMCs. These receptors were collected from a woman between 50 and 59 years old in good health and CMV-seropositive.

The chain has TRBV11-1 and TRBJ2-7; tentatively, D is TRBD2 (6 bases). Trimming pared 0 bases from V and 7 bases from J, leaving 16 bases between. The CDR3 has 15 residues. Germline assignment: CDR1 SGHAT and CDR2 FQDESV (reference sequence). The CDR3 reads CASSLAEGLPPEQYF. The CDR3 nucleotides are TGTGCCAGCAGCTTAGCGGAGGGGCTTCCCCCTGAGCAGTACTTC.

The rearrangement joins TRBV7-9 to TRBJ1-4, with D possibly TRBD1 on 5 matching bases. Germline loops: CDR1 SEHNR, CDR2 FQNEAQ (reference sequence). The V and J ends lost 5 bases and 0 bases respectively, with 10 bases between them. CDR3 length: 15 amino acids. CDR3 nucleotides: TGTGCCAGCAGCCCCAGGGATGCAACTAATGAAAAACTGTTTTTT. The encoded protein is CASSPRDATNEKLFF. Supplemented by reference TRBV7-9 and TRBJ1-4, the full variable domain reads DTGVSQNPRHKITKRGQNVTFRCDPISEHNRLYWYRQTLGQGPEFLTYFQNEAQLEKSRLLSDRFSAERPKGSFSTLEIQRTEQGDSAMYLCASSPRDATNEKLFFGSGTQLSVL.

The genes are TRBV11-3 and TRBJ2-2; possible D gene TRBD2, 5 bases. Trimming cost V 6 bases and J 7 bases, with 15 bases left between them. The CDR3 contains 14 residues. The germline V gene encodes CDR1 SGHNT and CDR2 YENEEA. Here the CDR3 reads CASRETGLGGELFF. Written as DNA, the CDR3 is TGTGCCAGCAGGGAAACCGGACTCGGCGGGGAGCTGTTTTTT.

The rearrangement joins TRBV4-1 to TRBJ2-1; 8 bases are a match to TRBD1. Germline loops: CDR1 MGHRA, CDR2 YSYEKL. V was clipped by 4 bases and J by 3 bases; unmatched bases: 2. CDR3 length equals 14 residues. The CDR3 region is CASSRGQGYNEQFF. The CDR3, as DNA: TGCGCCAGCAGCCGAGGACAGGGCTACAATGAGCAGTTCTTC.

The rearrangement joins TRBV7-3 to TRBJ2-1; 9 bases align to TRBD1. CDR3 length: 16 amino acids. CDR1 is SGHTA, CDR2 FQGTGA, per germline. V shed 5 bases and J 1 base; nucleotides not matched to a gene: 6. CDR3 bases: TGTGCCAGCAGCACCCGAGGGACAGGGTCCTACAATGAGCAGTTCTTC. Translating gives CASSTRGTGSYNEQFF.

The CDR3 sequence: CAISETNRGYGYTF. As DNA, the CDR3 is TGTGCCATCAGTGAGACGAACAGGGGCTATGGCTACACCTTC. This chain connects TRBV10-3 to TRBJ1-2, with 7 bases aligning to TRBD1. This CDR3 comprises 14 residues. In germline, CDR1 is ENHRY, CDR2 SYGVKD. V gave up 2 bases and J gave up 4 bases; unmatched junction bases: 4.

This clone was counted only a few times. This rearrangement joins TRBV9 to TRBJ2-1, with TRBD2 matching 11 bases. The J segment lost 11 bases and the V segment lost 3 bases, leaving 13 bases of the junction unmatched. The germline V gene encodes CDR1 SGDLS and CDR2 YYNGEE. The CDR3 length is 16 residues. The CDR3 sequence is CASSGQSGTSGLQQFF. The DNA of the CDR3 is TGTGCCAGCAGCGGGCAATCCGGGACTAGCGGTTTACAGCAGTTCTTC.

The chain couples TRBV2 to TRBJ2-5, with TRBD1 matching 8 bases. Per germline, CDR1 SNHLY and CDR2 FYNNEI. CDR3 length: 14 residues. After removal of 5 bases from V and 2 bases from J, the junction contained 4 bases not matched to a gene. CDR3 nucleotides: TGTGCCAGCAGTTGGGACAGGTATCAAGAGACCCAGTACTTC. It translates to CASSWDRYQETQYF.

The CDR3 nucleotides are TGTGCCAGCAGTTTAGTTGGGAGAAGACTTAACTATGGCTACACCTTC. Protein sequence: CASSLVGRRLNYGYTF. This chain connects TRBV28 to TRBJ1-2; D gene uncertain. V was clipped by 2 bases and J by 1 base, with 14 bases between them. The CDR3 spans 16 residues. CDR1 is MDHEN and CDR2 is SYDVKM in the germline V gene.

In its sample, this clone was seen a few times. The chain carries TRBV2 and TRBJ1-4; D might be TRBD1 (5 bases). The germline V gene encodes CDR1 SNHLY and CDR2 FYNNEI. This CDR3 comprises 16 residues. V was trimmed by 6 bases and J by 5 bases, leaving 19 bases between them. CDR3 bases: TGTGCCAGCAGGCTAGACGAAGGGGCGACAAATGAAAAACTGTTTTTT. Protein product: CASRLDEGATNEKLFF.